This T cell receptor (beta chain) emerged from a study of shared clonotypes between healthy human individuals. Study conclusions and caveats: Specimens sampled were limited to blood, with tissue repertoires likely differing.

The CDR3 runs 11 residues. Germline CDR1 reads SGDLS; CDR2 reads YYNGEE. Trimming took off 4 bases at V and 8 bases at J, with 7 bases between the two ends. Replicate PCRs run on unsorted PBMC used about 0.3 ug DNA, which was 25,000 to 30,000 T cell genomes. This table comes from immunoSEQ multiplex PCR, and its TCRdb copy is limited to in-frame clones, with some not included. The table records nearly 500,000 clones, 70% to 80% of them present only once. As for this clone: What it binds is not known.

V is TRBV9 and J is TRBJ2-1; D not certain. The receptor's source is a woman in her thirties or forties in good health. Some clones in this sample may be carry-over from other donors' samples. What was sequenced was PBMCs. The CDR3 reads CASSQAYEQFF. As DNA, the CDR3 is TGTGCCAGCAGCCAAGCATATGAGCAGTTCTTC. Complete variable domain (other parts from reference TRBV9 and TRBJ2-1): DSGVTQTPKHLITATGQRVTLRCSPRSGDLSVYWYQQSLDQGLQFLIQYYNGEERAKGNILERFSAQQFPDLHSELNLSSLELGDSALYFCASSQAYEQFFGPGTRLTVL.